This entry describes one T cell receptor beta chain. Its antigen is still unknown. CDR3 size: 14 residues. V was shortened by 5 bases and J by 2 bases, with 12 bases between the two germline ends. Germline V gene data show CDR1 as SGHTA and CDR2 as FQGNSA. The sample originates from a study of shared clonotypes between healthy human individuals. The study, taken as a whole, reports: A generally larger estimated richness was seen in naive subsets than in memory subsets.

Profiling relied on immunoSEQ multiplex PCR, and the TCRdb table lists in-frame clones only, not all of them. The data contain more than 1.2 million clones, approximately 98.5% of them singletons. The sequence derives from a man aged 30 to 45 in good health. The source material was naive CD4+ T cells sorted from blood. Subset noted: CD45RA+ positively selected. This sequence joins TRBV7-2 and TRBJ2-5, with D possibly matching TRBD1 (5 bases). The CDR3 here is CASSLRQFQETQYF. Written as DNA, the CDR3 is TGTGCCAGCAGCCTCAGACAGTTTCAAGAGACCCAGTACTTC.